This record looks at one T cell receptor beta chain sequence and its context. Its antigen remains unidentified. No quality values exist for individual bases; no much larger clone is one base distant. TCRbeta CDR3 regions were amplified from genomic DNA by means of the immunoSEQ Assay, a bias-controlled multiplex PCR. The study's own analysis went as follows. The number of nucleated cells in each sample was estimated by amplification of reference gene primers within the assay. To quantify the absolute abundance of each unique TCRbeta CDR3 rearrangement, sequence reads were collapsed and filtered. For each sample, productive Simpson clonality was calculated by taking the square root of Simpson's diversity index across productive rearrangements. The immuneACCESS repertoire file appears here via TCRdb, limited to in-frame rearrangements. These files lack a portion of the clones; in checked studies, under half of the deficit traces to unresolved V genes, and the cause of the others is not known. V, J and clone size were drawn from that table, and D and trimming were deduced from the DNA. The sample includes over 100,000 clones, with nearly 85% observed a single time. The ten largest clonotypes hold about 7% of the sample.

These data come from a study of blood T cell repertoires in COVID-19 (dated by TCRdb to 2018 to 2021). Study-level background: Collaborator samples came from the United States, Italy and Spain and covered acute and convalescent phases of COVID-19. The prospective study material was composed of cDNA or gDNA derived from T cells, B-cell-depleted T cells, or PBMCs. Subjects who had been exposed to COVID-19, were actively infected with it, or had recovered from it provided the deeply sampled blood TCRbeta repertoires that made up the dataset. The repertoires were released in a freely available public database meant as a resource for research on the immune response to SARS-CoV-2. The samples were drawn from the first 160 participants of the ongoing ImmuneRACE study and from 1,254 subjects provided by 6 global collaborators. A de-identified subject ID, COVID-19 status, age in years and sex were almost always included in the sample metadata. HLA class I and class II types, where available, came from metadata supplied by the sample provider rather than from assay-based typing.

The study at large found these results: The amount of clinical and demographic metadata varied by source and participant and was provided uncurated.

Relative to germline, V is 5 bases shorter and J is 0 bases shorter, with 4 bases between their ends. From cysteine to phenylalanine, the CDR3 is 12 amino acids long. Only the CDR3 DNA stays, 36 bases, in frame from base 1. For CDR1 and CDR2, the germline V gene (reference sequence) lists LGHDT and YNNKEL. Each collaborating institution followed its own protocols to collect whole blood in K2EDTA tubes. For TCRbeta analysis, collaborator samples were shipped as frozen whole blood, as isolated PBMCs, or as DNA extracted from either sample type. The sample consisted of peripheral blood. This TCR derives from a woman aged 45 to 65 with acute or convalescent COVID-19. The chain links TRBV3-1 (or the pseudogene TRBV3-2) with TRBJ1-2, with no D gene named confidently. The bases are TGTGCCAGCAGCGGAGCTAACTATGGCTACACCTTC. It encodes CASSGANYGYTF.